This TCR beta chain stems from a study of blood T cell repertoires in COVID-19. Study at large: Donors in the United States, Italy and Spain gave samples during acute or convalescent COVID-19. The cDNA or gDNA used as material had been derived from T cells, B-cell-depleted T cells, or PBMCs.

CDR3 length equals 14 residues. Germline lookup yields CDR1 KGHDR and CDR2 SFDVKD. The ends lost 10 bases at V and 8 bases at J; junction bases unmatched: 15. Clones were read by immunoSEQ multiplex PCR, and TCRdb kept only the in-frame ones, dropping some. The sample includes tens of thousands of clones, roughly 80% of them seen just once. The chain employs TRBV24-1 and TRBJ1-2; 7 nucleotides match TRBD1. The TCR originated in a human donor in a cohort sampled during active or convalescent COVID-19. The material sequenced was peripheral blood. The CDR3 sequence is CATERTGPYGGYTF. The CDR3 DNA sequence: TGTGCCACTGAGAGGACAGGACCCTATGGGGGCTACACCTTC.